In this sample, the clone carrying this T cell receptor (beta chain) turned up once. Antigen unknown. The data are from a study of PD-1 blockade in mismatch repair-deficient tumors. Profiled with immunoSEQ multiplex PCR; TCRdb holds only in-frame clones, not every one. The sample holds around 40,000 clones, about 85% seen once. PCR or immunohistochemistry showed mismatch repair deficiency in every enrolled patient. The TCR-sequenced patients were a few responders to pembrolizumab. Trimming pared 3 bases from V and 2 bases from J, leaving 14 bases between. This CDR3 contains 15 residues. Germline V gives CDR1 SGHNT, CDR2 YYREEE (reference sequence). Study findings and constraints: Tumor-resident clones, often undetectable pretreatment in blood, expanded then contracted after pembrolizumab.

This clonotype was obtained from an adult with mismatch repair-deficient cancer. This material consisted of peripheral blood, taken approximately 78 weeks after starting pembrolizumab. The V and J genes are TRBV5-4 and TRBJ2-5; TRBD2 is a possible D gene (5 bases). The CDR3 loop reads CASSSFRGNQETQYF. Here the CDR3 DNA reads TGTGCCAGCAGCTCATTTCGGGGAAATCAAGAGACCCAGTACTTC.